The source of this T cell receptor (beta chain) is a study of cytomegalovirus exposure and HLA in healthy donors. Study context: In a later analysis, it was reported that the approximately 120 validation repertoires had been produced on the same platform as the 700 or so repertoires belonging to the first cohort.

The CDR3 runs to 13 residues. The germline gives CDR1 SGHVS, CDR2 FQNEAQ. The V end lost 1 base, the J end lost 6 bases, and 7 bases lay between the germline ends. From the 120-subject validation cohort, which was separate from the roughly 680-subject first cohort, the donors were drawn. Study-level findings and limits: A classifier reportedly called cytomegalovirus status with high sensitivity and specificity. The tendency of first-cohort TCR clusters to co-occur in the 90 to 150 validation repertoires was the finding of a later analysis.

In the case of this clone: The antigen remains undetermined.

Method: immunoSEQ multiplex PCR; TCRdb's copy keeps in-frame clones and lacks some. The data contain under 200,000 clones, roughly 90% of them singletons. The TCR sequence derives from a woman aged 18-29 years in good health and CMV-seronegative. The sample consisted of PBMCs. The V and J genes are TRBV7-8 and TRBJ1-5; D unresolved. DNA of the CDR3: TGTGCCAGCAGCTTAGAGCGCGGTCAGCCCCAGCATTTT. The encoded protein is CASSLERGQPQHF.